This T cell receptor (beta chain) is from a study of T cells in Graves' hyperthyroidism and ophthalmopathy. V was cut by 4 bases and J by 3 bases, with 13 bases left in between. This CDR3 region has 15 residues. The germline V gene encodes CDR1 SNHLY and CDR2 FYNNEI. This clonotype has ten or more counts. Amplification targeted TCR beta CDR3 regions from RNA transcripts. TCR CDR3 underwent first-round RT-PCR with the HTBI primer set. TCRdb reprocessed the multiplex PCR reads via MiXCR and lists one record per CDR3 protein. Of a few hundred thousand distinct CDR3 sequences detected, 13% to 15% appear once; the ten largest clones hold over 15%.

This sequence was found in a woman younger than 35 with Graves' hyperthyroidism. The sample taken for sequencing was blood. The chain is built from TRBV2 and TRBJ1-3; weak D call: TRBD1 (6 bases). The CDR3 protein is CASSAEQGGGNTIYF. The DNA of the CDR3 is TGTGCCAGCAGTGCGGAACAGGGCGGTGGAAACACCATATATTTT.